This T cell receptor (beta chain) was profiled in a study of cytomegalovirus exposure and HLA in healthy donors. Regarding the study as a whole: Later genetic work tied a missense DCLRE1C variant to beta-chain V and J trimming. Earlier analysis yielded a pattern in which most TCR beta V segments were productive about 87% or about 30% of the time.

Germline assignment: CDR1 MDHEN and CDR2 SYDVKM. The length of the CDR3 is 15 residues. Trimming shortened V by 3 bases and J by 2 bases, and 11 bases separated the two germline ends. 13 Jbeta primers and 60 Vbeta primers were used for the PCR. Clones were read by immunoSEQ multiplex PCR, and TCRdb kept only the in-frame ones, dropping some. This table holds about 160,000 clones, 82% found once. A word on this clone: Its antigen is currently unknown.

The chain couples TRBV28 to TRBJ1-5; no reliable D call. The sequencing input was PBMCs. The TCR originated in a girl aged 2-10 years in good health and CMV-seropositive. Here the CDR3 DNA reads TGTGCCAGCAGTTTTAGAGGGCGCGGCAATCAGCCCCAGCATTTT. Translating it yields CASSFRGRGNQPQHF.